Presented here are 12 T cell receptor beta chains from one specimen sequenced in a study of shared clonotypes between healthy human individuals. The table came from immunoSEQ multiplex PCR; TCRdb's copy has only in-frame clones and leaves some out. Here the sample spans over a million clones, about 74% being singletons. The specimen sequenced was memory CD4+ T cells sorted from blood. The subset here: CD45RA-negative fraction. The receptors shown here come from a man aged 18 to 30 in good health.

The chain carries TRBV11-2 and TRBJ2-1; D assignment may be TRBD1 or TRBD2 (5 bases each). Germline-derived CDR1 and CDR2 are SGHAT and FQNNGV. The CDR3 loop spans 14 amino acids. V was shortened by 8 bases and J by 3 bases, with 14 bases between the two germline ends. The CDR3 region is CASGRGGDYNEQFF. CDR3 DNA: TGTGCCAGCGGCCGGGGCGGAGACTACAATGAGCAGTTCTTC.

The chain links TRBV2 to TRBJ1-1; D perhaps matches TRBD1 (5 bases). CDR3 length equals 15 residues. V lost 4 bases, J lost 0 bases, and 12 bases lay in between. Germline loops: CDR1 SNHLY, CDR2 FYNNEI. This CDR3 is CASSATTVVNTEAFF. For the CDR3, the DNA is TGTGCCAGCAGTGCTACGACAGTAGTGAACACTGAAGCTTTCTTT.

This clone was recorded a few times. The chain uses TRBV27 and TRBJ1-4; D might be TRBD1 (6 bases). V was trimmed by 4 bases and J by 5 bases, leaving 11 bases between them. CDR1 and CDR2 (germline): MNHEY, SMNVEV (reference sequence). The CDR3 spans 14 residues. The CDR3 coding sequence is TGTGCCAGCAGTTGGGACATGAGAAATGAAAAACTGTTTTTT. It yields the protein CASSWDMRNEKLFF.

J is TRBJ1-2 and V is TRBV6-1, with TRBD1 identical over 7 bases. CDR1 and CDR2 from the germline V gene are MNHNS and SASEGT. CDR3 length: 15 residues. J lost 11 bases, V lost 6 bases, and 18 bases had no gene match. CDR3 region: CASSPLKTGEEVYTF. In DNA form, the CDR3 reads TGTGCCAGCAGCCCTCTAAAAACAGGGGAGGAGGTTTACACCTTC.

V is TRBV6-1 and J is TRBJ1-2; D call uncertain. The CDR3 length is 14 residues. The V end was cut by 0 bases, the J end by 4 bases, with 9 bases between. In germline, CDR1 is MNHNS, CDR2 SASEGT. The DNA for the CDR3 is TGTGCCAGCAGTGAAGCGAAAGCTACCTATGGCTACACCTTC. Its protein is CASSEAKATYGYTF.

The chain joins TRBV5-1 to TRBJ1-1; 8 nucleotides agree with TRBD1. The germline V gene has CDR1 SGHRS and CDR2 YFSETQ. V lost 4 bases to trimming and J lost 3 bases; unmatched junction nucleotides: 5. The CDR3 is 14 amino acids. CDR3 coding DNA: TGCGCCAGCAGCACTTGGACAGGGCACACTGAAGCTTTCTTT. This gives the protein CASSTWTGHTEAFF. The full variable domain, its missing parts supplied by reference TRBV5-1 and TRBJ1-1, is KAGVTQTPRYLIKTRGQQVTLSCSPISGHRSVSWYQQTPGQGLQFLFEYFSETQRNKGNFPGRFSGRQFSNSRSEMNVSTLELGDSALYLCASSTWTGHTEAFFGQGTRLTVV.

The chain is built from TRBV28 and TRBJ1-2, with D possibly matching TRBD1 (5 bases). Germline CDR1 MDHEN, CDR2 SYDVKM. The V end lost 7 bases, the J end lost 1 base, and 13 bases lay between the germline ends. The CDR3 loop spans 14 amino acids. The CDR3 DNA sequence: TGTGCCAGCACCTTAGGGGTCCGTAACTATGGCTACACCTTC. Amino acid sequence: CASTLGVRNYGYTF.

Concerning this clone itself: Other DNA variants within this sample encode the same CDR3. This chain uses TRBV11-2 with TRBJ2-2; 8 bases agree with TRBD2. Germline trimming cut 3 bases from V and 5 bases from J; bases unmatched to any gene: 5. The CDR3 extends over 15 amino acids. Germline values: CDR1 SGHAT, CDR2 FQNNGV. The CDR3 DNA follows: TGTGCCAGCAGCTTGTCCCGCGGGGGGACCGGGGAGCTGTTTTTT. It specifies CASSLSRGGTGELFF.

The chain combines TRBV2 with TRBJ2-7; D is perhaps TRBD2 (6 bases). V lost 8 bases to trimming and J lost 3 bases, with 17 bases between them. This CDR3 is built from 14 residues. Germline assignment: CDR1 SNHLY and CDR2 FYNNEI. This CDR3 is CASVRGVLSYEQYF. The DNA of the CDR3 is TGTGCCAGCGTCCGCGGGGTGTTGAGCTACGAGCAGTACTTC.

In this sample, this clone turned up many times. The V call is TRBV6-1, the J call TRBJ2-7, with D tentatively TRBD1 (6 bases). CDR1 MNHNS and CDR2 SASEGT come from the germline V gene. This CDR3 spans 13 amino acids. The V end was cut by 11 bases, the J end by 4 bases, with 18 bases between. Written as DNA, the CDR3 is TGTGCCCCAACGAGGGACACCTTATACGAGCAGTACTTC. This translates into CAPTRDTLYEQYF.

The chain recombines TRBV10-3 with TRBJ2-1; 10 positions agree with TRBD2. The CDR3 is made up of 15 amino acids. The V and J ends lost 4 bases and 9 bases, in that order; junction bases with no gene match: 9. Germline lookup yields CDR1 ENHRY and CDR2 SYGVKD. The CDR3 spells CAISVAGGLLGEQFF. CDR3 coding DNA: TGTGCCATCAGTGTAGCGGGAGGCCTTCTCGGTGAGCAGTTCTTC.

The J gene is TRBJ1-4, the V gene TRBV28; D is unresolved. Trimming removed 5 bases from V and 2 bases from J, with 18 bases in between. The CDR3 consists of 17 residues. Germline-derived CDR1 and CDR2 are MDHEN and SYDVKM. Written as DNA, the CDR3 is TGTGCCAGCAGTCCCCCCGGAGGGAGGTTTACTAATGAAAAACTGTTTTTT. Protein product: CASSPPGGRFTNEKLFF.